This T cell receptor (beta chain) was recorded in a study of CD8+CD57+ T cells in acquired aplastic anemia (dated by TCRdb to the late 2010s). Study-level background: A mean of about 3.2 ug of DNA, ranging from about 0.17 to 30 ug, was extracted from sorted CD4+ and CD8+ cells. CD8+CD57+ expansion was defined as a frequency above the mean frequency observed in healthy subjects.

Overall results and qualifications from the work: Patients and healthy controls showed no significant difference in CD8+ Simpson's diversity (P=0.060). Twenty-nine CD8+ CDR3 sequences were found in both patients and controls but appeared to be highly expressed in patients and within the immunodominant clones of the patients.

Points on this clonotype: No cognate antigen has been identified for it. Base-call qualities are not available, and no considerably larger clone is one nucleotide away.

Patients chosen for sequencing had shown expansion of CD8+CD57+ cells by flow cytometry. Every patient had severe acquired aplastic anemia, diagnosed using the International Study of Aplastic Anemia and Agranulocytosis and Camitta criteria. At the time blood was sampled, none of the patients had received any therapy. TCR repertoires of sorted CD4+ and CD8+ blood T cells from severe aplastic anemia patients and healthy subjects were deep-sequenced in the study. Patients were enrolled under clinicaltrials.gov protocols 00001620, 01623167, 00001397, 00071045, 00081523 and 00961064 in the USA. Ficoll-Paque density gradient centrifugation was used to isolate peripheral blood mononuclear cells. Before DNA extraction, CD4+ and CD8+ T cells were sorted by FACS or by magnetic beads. Genomic DNA served as template for TCR beta VDJ combination and CDR3 sequence profiling. TCR repertoire sequencing was run on an Illumina HiSeq 2000. The source study handled its data this way. TRBV/TRBJ rearrangement plots, CDR3 size and DJ length profiles, and Simpson's diversity index were used to assess repertoires. The immunodominant clone was defined as the most abundant DNA sequence in deep sequencing data. CDR3 amino acid sequences were screened for sharing across subjects and compared with published repertoires and the VDJdb database. TCRdb itself trimmed the public reads at Q25 with fastp, ran MiXCR and retained productive beta chains. Each CDR3 protein gets just one entry, which takes the most common genes and DNA from the rows behind it. The V and J calls, along with clone size, are taken from TCRdb and not from the paper's own processing. This sample gives 89,000 or so distinct CDR3 sequences in total; 55% to 80% of them show up just once. 60% to 80% of the sample goes to the ten largest clones.

Trimming takes 0 bases from V and 6 bases from J, and the germline ends sit 15 bases apart. From a lookup of the germline V gene, CDR1 and CDR2 are MGHRA and YSYEKL. The CDR3 starts with the cysteine, ends with the phenylalanine, and has 15 residues. The DNA shown is the 45-base CDR3, in frame from base 1. The specimen sequenced was sorted CD4+, CD8+, or CD8+CD57+ T cells (not recorded which) from PBMCs. The sequence is built from TRBV4-1 and TRBJ2-7; TRBD1 is a possible D gene, resting on 5 matching bases. This sequence originates from a human donor with aplastic anemia. The DNA sequence is TGCGCCAGCAGCCAAGAACAGGTGGGAAGAGGCGAGCAGTACTTC. Its translation is CASSQEQVGRGEQYF.